Below, one T cell receptor (beta chain) is given with its context. Its antigen remains unidentified. This sample stems from a study of OX40 agonist ivuxolimab in advanced cancers. General observations from the study: Among the lowest peripheral clonal expansion occurred in 0.1-3.0 mg/kg partial responders.

Sequencing was performed with immunoSEQ multiplex PCR; in TCRdb, only in-frame clones are kept and a portion is missing. The table includes under 95,000 clones, around 85% detected once. Germline CDR1 is LNHDA and CDR2 is SQIVND (reference sequence). Trimming took off 3 bases at V and 0 bases at J, with 11 bases between the two ends. CDR3 length: 15 residues. The TCR originated in an adult with an advanced solid tumor such as melanoma, head and neck, liver or kidney cancer. The specimen was CD4+ or CD8+ T cells sorted from blood, collected in a trial of the OX40 agonist ivuxolimab. The genes are TRBV19 and TRBJ1-2; D possibly corresponds to TRBD1 (6 bases). CDR3 residues: CASSIRTASNYGYTF. The CDR3 region has the DNA TGTGCCAGTAGTATCCGGACAGCTTCTAACTATGGCTACACCTTC.